These 32 T cell receptor beta chains were sequenced from one sample in a study of CD8+ T cells in alopecia areata. cDNA reverse transcribed from extracted RNA served as the sequencing template. Assay used: immunoSEQ multiplex PCR; TCRdb lists only in-frame clones, some missing. Here the sample spans 150,000 to 250,000 clones, approximately 60% being singletons. Noted treatment: oral pan-JAK inhibitor, 5-10 mg twice daily. Material: CD4+ T cells sorted from blood, obtained at week 4, from a patient treated with tofacitinib. Receptor source: a human donor with alopecia areata.

This clone has just a few counts. The V and J genes are TRBV14 and TRBJ1-6, with D tentatively TRBD1 (6 bases). Trimming removed 4 bases at V and 7 bases at J, with 14 bases between. CDR1 SGHDN and CDR2 FVKESK come from the germline V gene. The CDR3 has 15 amino acids. The CDR3 nucleotides are TGTGCCAGCAGCCCATTACAGGGTAACAATTCACCCCTCCACTTT. It specifies CASSPLQGNNSPLHF.

The V gene is TRBV2, the J gene TRBJ2-7; tentative D call: TRBD1 (6 bases). This CDR3 has 15 residues. Trimming shortened V by 3 bases and J by 6 bases, and 18 bases separated the two germline ends. Germline values: CDR1 SNHLY, CDR2 FYNNEI. CDR3 residues: CASSEEMGTMREQYF. In nucleotides, the CDR3 is TGTGCCAGCAGTGAGGAAATGGGGACAATGCGCGAGCAGTACTTC.

The V and J genes are TRBV4-1 and TRBJ2-5; TRBD2 matches 14 bases. The CDR3 is 16 residues long. With 2 bases clipped from V and 6 bases from J, the junction kept 5 bases outside the gene matches. CDR1 is MGHRA and CDR2 is YSYEKL in the germline V gene. The CDR3 spells CASSQRTSGGRKTQYF. The CDR3 DNA is TGCGCCAGCAGCCAAAGGACTAGCGGGGGGCGAAAGACCCAGTACTTC.

This CDR3 is CASSEDPSYNEQFF. The DNA for the CDR3 is TGTGCCAGCAGTGAAGACCCGTCCTACAATGAGCAGTTCTTC. The chain is built from TRBV25-1 and TRBJ2-1, with D hard to call. Germline V gene lookup returns CDR1 MGHDK and CDR2 SYGVNS. This CDR3 has 14 residues. V dropped 2 bases and J dropped 1 base, with 6 bases sitting between them. The variable domain in full, completed from reference TRBV25-1 and TRBJ2-1, reads EADIYQTPRYLVIGTGKKITLECSQTMGHDKMYWYQQDPGMELHLIHYSYGVNSTEKGDLSSESTVSRIRTEHFPLTLESARPSHTSQYLCASSEDPSYNEQFFGPGTRLTVL.

The J gene is TRBJ2-5, the V gene TRBV5-6; D tentatively reads TRBD1 or TRBD2 (5 bases each). This CDR3 contains 15 residues. Germline V gives CDR1 SGHDT, CDR2 YYEEEE. V lost 0 bases to trimming and J lost 0 bases, with 9 bases between them. CDR3 in amino acids: CASSLVGRHQETQYF. In nucleotides, the CDR3 is TGTGCCAGCAGCTTGGTGGGACGGCACCAAGAGACCCAGTACTTC.

This chain connects TRBV6-5 to TRBJ2-6; D gene ambiguous. Germline values: CDR1 MNHEY, CDR2 SVGAGI. The CDR3 covers 13 residues. Trimming removed 8 bases from V and 1 base from J, with 6 bases in between. The CDR3 DNA reads TGTGCCAGCCTCAAGTCTGGGGCCAACGTCCTGACTTTC. Translated, it gives CASLKSGANVLTF.

V gene TRBV28 combines with J gene TRBJ2-2; either TRBD1 or TRBD2 may fit D (5 bases each). The germline V gene encodes CDR1 MDHEN and CDR2 SYDVKM. The CDR3 is made up of 16 amino acids. The V end lost 6 bases, the J end lost 4 bases, and 18 bases lay between the germline ends. CDR3 residues: CASRPSRQGGTGELFF. The DNA for the CDR3 is TGTGCCAGCAGACCTAGCCGGCAGGGTGGCACCGGGGAGCTGTTTTTT.

The rearrangement uses TRBV4-2 and TRBJ2-3; 8 nucleotides match TRBD1. Germline CDR1 and CDR2: LGHNA and YNFKEQ. Losses at the gene ends were 1 base for V and 5 bases for J; bases not matched to a gene: 8. The CDR3 totals 16 residues. CDR3 residues: CASSQARQGTEDTQYF. For the CDR3, the DNA is TGTGCCAGCAGCCAAGCGCGACAGGGGACGGAAGATACGCAGTATTTT.

This rearrangement joins TRBV11-2 to TRBJ2-7; 9 bases line up with TRBD2. From germline, CDR1 is SGHAT and CDR2 FQNNGV. This CDR3 has 15 residues. After removal of 3 bases from V and 2 bases from J, the junction contained 5 bases not matched to a gene. The CDR3 nucleotides read TGTGCCAGCAGCTTGTCGACTAGCGGCGCCTACGAGCAGTACTTC. Its protein is CASSLSTSGAYEQYF.

The chain couples TRBV27 to TRBJ1-3; D not resolved. The CDR3 covers 12 residues. Germline V gives CDR1 MNHEY, CDR2 SMNVEV (reference sequence). V gave up 3 bases and J gave up 11 bases, with 11 bases separating them. The DNA for the CDR3 is TGTGCCAGCAGTTTGGGCAGTCCCCCCATATATTTT. Translating gives CASSLGSPPIYF.

The gene calls are TRBV7-9 and TRBJ2-3, with D uncertain. Looked up from germline, CDR1 is SEHNR and CDR2 is FQNEAQ (reference sequence). The CDR3 has 14 residues. V lost 2 bases, J lost 1 base, and 7 bases lay in between. DNA of the CDR3: TGTGCCAGCAGCTTAAGCCAGGGCACAGATACGCAGTATTTT. This encodes CASSLSQGTDTQYF.

This chain connects TRBV4-1 to TRBJ2-1, with D hard to call. Germline assignment: CDR1 MGHRA and CDR2 YSYEKL. Between the trimmed V and J ends, which lost 2 bases and 7 bases, there was a span of 6 bases. This CDR3 spans 12 amino acids. The CDR3 sequence: CASSQWLNEQFF. CDR3 coding DNA: TGCGCCAGCAGCCAATGGTTGAATGAGCAGTTCTTC.

This sequence joins TRBV6-5 and TRBJ2-2, with D perhaps matching TRBD1 (6 bases). V dropped 0 bases and J dropped 6 bases, with 14 bases sitting between them. Germline V gene data show CDR1 as MNHEY and CDR2 as SVGAGI. The CDR3 length is 16 residues. DNA for the CDR3: TGTGCCAGCAGTTACTCTGGGCAGGGGACCGCCGGGGAGCTGTTTTTT. Its translation: CASSYSGQGTAGELFF.

In nucleotides, the CDR3 is TGTGCCGGGACCAGCGGGGGGGCGAGCACAGATACGCAGTATTTT. Translated, it gives CAGTSGGASTDTQYF. The genes are TRBV30 and TRBJ2-3; 10 nucleotides match TRBD2. Germline-derived CDR1 and CDR2 are GTSNPN and SVGIG (reference sequence). Losses at the gene ends were 8 bases for V and 0 bases for J; bases not matched to a gene: 8. The CDR3 consists of 15 residues.

The CDR3 is CAWSEGGSSYEQYF. CDR3 DNA sequence: TGTGCCTGGAGTGAGGGGGGGAGCTCCTACGAGCAGTACTTC. This chain uses TRBV30 with TRBJ2-7; possibly TRBD2 for D (7 bases). V was clipped by 1 base and J by 0 bases, with 10 bases between them. CDR1 and CDR2 (germline): GTSNPN, SVGIG (reference sequence). CDR3 length: 14 residues.

This sequence joins TRBV7-2 and TRBJ2-2; D call uncertain. The V gene lost 1 base and the J gene lost 0 bases, with 9 bases spanning the gap. Germline loops: CDR1 SGHTA, CDR2 FQGNSA. This CDR3 is 16 amino acids long. The CDR3 loop reads CASSLVPGANTGELFF. The DNA for the CDR3 is TGTGCCAGCAGCTTAGTTCCAGGAGCGAACACCGGGGAGCTGTTTTTT.

The sample holds many counts of this clone. The chain carries TRBV7-9 and TRBJ2-1; D possibly corresponds to TRBD2 (5 bases). The V end was cut by 1 base, the J end by 5 bases, with 18 bases between. The CDR3 is made up of 17 amino acids. Germline V gene data show CDR1 as SEHNR and CDR2 as FQNEAQ (reference sequence). In DNA, the CDR3 is TGTGCCAGCAGCTTAGTTACCTGGAGGCCGGAGAACAATGAGCAGTTCTTC. The encoded protein is CASSLVTWRPENNEQFF.

The chain links TRBV29-1 to TRBJ2-3; tentative D call: TRBD2 (7 bases). The germline CDR1 and CDR2 sequences are SQVTM and ANQGSEA. The V and J ends lost 3 bases and 5 bases respectively, with 15 bases between them. The CDR3 length is 14 residues. The DNA of the CDR3 is TGCAGCGTTGATGCGGGGGCAAGAAGAGATACGCAGTATTTT. It is translated as CSVDAGARRDTQYF.

In its sample, this clone was seen a few times. This chain joins TRBV27 and TRBJ1-1; a possible D gene is TRBD1 (6 bases). This CDR3 contains 14 residues. The V and J ends lost 8 bases and 4 bases respectively, with 17 bases between them. CDR1 is MNHEY and CDR2 is SMNVEV in the germline V gene (reference sequence). Here the CDR3 DNA reads TGTGCCAGCTCCTCCGCGGGGGCGATCACTGAAGCTTTCTTT. As protein: CASSSAGAITEAFF.

The chain employs TRBV30 and TRBJ2-5; a weak D match, TRBD2 (6 bases). V shed 2 bases and J shed 5 bases, with 15 bases lying between them. Per the germline V gene, CDR1 is GTSNPN and CDR2 is SVGIG (reference sequence). This CDR3 contains 14 residues. CDR3 region: CAWSLRSGSETQYF. Written as DNA, the CDR3 is TGTGCCTGGAGTTTACGGAGCGGGTCGGAGACCCAGTACTTC.

The chain employs TRBV7-9 and TRBJ2-3; TRBD1 is a possible D gene (5 bases). V gave up 2 bases and J gave up 2 bases, with 14 bases separating them. The germline gives CDR1 SEHNR, CDR2 FQNEAQ (reference sequence). This CDR3 has 16 residues. The CDR3: CASSLLGAALTDTQYF. The DNA for the CDR3 is TGTGCCAGCAGCTTACTAGGGGCTGCCCTCACAGATACGCAGTATTTT. Full variable domain (missing parts from reference TRBV7-9 and TRBJ2-3): DTGVSQNPRHKITKRGQNVTFRCDPISEHNRLYWYRQTLGQGPEFLTYFQNEAQLEKSRLLSDRFSAERPKGSFSTLEIQRTEQGDSAMYLCASSLLGAALTDTQYFGPGTRLTVL.

This clone was observed a few times. The chain combines TRBV7-9 with TRBJ1-4, with D possibly matching TRBD1 (5 bases). The CDR3 is 14 amino acids. Trimming removed 5 bases from V and 7 bases from J, with 14 bases in between. CDR1 is SEHNR and CDR2 is FQNEAQ in the germline V gene (reference sequence). In DNA form, the CDR3 reads TGTGCCAGCAGCGTGAGGGGCGCGGCTGAAAAACTGTTTTTT. Translation gives CASSVRGAAEKLFF.

This clone has just a few counts. This chain links TRBV6-4 with TRBJ2-1; TRBD2 matches at 9 bases. Germline V gene lookup returns CDR1 MRHNA and CDR2 SNTAGT. This CDR3 has 17 residues. V shed 10 bases and J 0 bases; nucleotides not matched to a gene: 13. The CDR3: CAIDNSGGPSSYNEQFF. DNA of the CDR3: TGTGCCATCGACAACAGCGGGGGGCCGAGCTCCTACAATGAGCAGTTCTTC.

This chain links TRBV4-1 with TRBJ2-3; 10 bases are a match to TRBD2. The length of the CDR3 is 16 residues. The germline gives CDR1 MGHRA, CDR2 YSYEKL. The V gene end was trimmed by 0 bases and the J gene end by 7 bases; junction bases not matched to a gene: 7. The CDR3 region has the DNA TGCGCCAGCAGCCAAGATCTGGCAGCGGGGGGGAATACGCAGTATTTT. Amino acids: CASSQDLAAGGNTQYF.

The DNA for the CDR3 is TGCGCCAGCAGCCAAGATCGCGGGGCCGCGGGCTATGGCTACACCTTC. The encoded protein is CASSQDRGAAGYGYTF. The chain employs TRBV4-3 and TRBJ1-2; D is perhaps TRBD1 (5 bases). Germline V gene sequence: CDR1 LGHNA, CDR2 YSLEER. The CDR3 runs 16 residues. V lost 0 bases, J lost 4 bases, and 15 bases lay in between.

The chain combines TRBV19 with TRBJ2-5; D is perhaps TRBD1 (6 bases). CDR1 is LNHDA and CDR2 is SQIVND in the germline V gene (reference sequence). The V end lost 5 bases, the J end lost 2 bases, and 12 bases lay between the germline ends. The CDR3 has 14 amino acids. Written as DNA, the CDR3 is TGTGCCAGTAGTGCCGGGACACTTCAAGAGACCCAGTACTTC. As protein: CASSAGTLQETQYF.

This clone was seen just once. The chain uses TRBV2 and TRBJ1-5; no clear D gene. The ends were cut back, 4 bases at V and 2 bases at J, with 9 bases in the middle. The CDR3 totals 14 residues. The germline V gene has CDR1 SNHLY and CDR2 FYNNEI. The CDR3 loop reads CASSVNRRNQPQHF. The CDR3 DNA reads as TGTGCCAGCAGTGTAAACAGACGCAATCAGCCCCAGCATTTT.

A few counts support this clone. V is TRBV29-1 and J is TRBJ1-1; 7 nucleotides agree with TRBD1. The J segment lost 2 bases and the V segment lost 6 bases, leaving 9 bases of the junction unmatched. CDR1 is SQVTM and CDR2 is ANQGSEA in the germline V gene. The CDR3 sequence is 14 residues long. The DNA of the CDR3 is TGCAGCGTGGGAGCCGGGACAGCCAACACTGAAGCTTTCTTT. It is translated as CSVGAGTANTEAFF.

The V call is TRBV5-1, the J call TRBJ1-3; D is perhaps TRBD1 (5 bases). There are 18 residues in the CDR3. The V gene lost 3 bases and the J gene lost 0 bases, with 19 bases spanning the gap. Germline values: CDR1 SGHRS, CDR2 YFSETQ. The CDR3 DNA reads as TGCGCCAGCAGCTCCGCTACGACAGAAACCCTCTCTGGAAACACCATATATTTT. Its protein is CASSSATTETLSGNTIYF. Supplemented by reference TRBV5-1 and TRBJ1-3, the full variable domain reads KAGVTQTPRYLIKTRGQQVTLSCSPISGHRSVSWYQQTPGQGLQFLFEYFSETQRNKGNFPGRFSGRQFSNSRSEMNVSTLELGDSALYLCASSSATTETLSGNTIYFGEGSWLTVV.

The V and J genes are TRBV29-1 and TRBJ1-1, with D possibly being TRBD1 (5 bases). V was clipped by 2 bases and J by 1 base, with 14 bases between them. The CDR3 has 15 amino acids. The germline V gene has CDR1 SQVTM and CDR2 ANQGSEA. The CDR3 region has the DNA TGCAGCGTTGAAAGCAGGGAGGCCCGGAACACTGAAGCTTTCTTT. It translates to CSVESREARNTEAFF.

The CDR3 DNA reads TGCAGCGTTGCCGGGGCGCGGGAGACCCAGTACTTC. This encodes CSVAGARETQYF. The gene calls are TRBV29-1 and TRBJ2-5, with D perhaps TRBD1 or TRBD2 (5 bases each). Trimming stripped 4 bases from V and 5 bases from J, with 11 bases between. The CDR3 consists of 12 residues. Germline V lookup: CDR1 SQVTM, CDR2 ANQGSEA.

V and J are TRBV29-1 and TRBJ2-5, with 7 bases aligning to TRBD1. CDR3 length: 13 amino acids. Losses at the gene ends were 8 bases for V and 5 bases for J; bases not matched to a gene: 11. Germline V gene lookup returns CDR1 SQVTM and CDR2 ANQGSEA. The CDR3 protein is CSFRTGFWETQYF. CDR3 DNA sequence: TGCAGCTTTAGGACAGGCTTCTGGGAGACCCAGTACTTC.